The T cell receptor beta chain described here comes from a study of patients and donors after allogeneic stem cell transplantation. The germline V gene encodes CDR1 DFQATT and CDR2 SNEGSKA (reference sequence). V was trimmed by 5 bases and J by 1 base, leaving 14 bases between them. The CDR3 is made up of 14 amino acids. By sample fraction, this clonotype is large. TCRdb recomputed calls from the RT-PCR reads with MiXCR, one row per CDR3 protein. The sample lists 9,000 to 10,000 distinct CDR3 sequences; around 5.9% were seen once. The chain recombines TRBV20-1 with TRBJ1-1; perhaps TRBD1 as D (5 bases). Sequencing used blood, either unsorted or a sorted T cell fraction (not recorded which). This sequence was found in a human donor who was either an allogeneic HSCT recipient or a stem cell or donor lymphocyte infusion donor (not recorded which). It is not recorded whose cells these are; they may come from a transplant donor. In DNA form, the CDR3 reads TGCAGTGCTCCCGGCCAGGGAGCGAACACTGAAGCTTTCTTT. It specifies CSAPGQGANTEAFF.